A few counts support the clone carrying this TCR beta chain. Antigen: not known. This sample was included in a study of T cells after yellow fever vaccination. Study observations and caveats: Secondary responses were weaker yet peaked faster, day 5 versus 15.

TCRdb ran MiXCR on the 5' RACE reads and lists one entry per CDR3 protein. Here the sample spans a few hundred thousand distinct CDR3 sequences, roughly a sixth being singletons. The V segment lost 0 bases and the J segment 4 bases; nucleotides outside the gene matches: 4. CDR3 length equals 15 residues. The germline V gene has CDR1 DFQATT and CDR2 SNEGSKA (reference sequence). The TCR sequence derives from a man aged 18 to 30 who received the YFV17D yellow fever vaccine. The sample in question was PBMCs, obtained around 5 days after the first yellow fever vaccination. The V gene is TRBV20-1, the J gene TRBJ2-5; TRBD1 aligns across 11 bases. The CDR3 coding sequence is TGCAGTGCTAGAGACGGGACAGGGGGGAGAGAGACCCAGTACTTC. It specifies CSARDGTGGRETQYF.